This is a list of T cell receptor beta chains from one sample in a study of CD8 T cells in ankylosing spondylitis. TCRdb reanalysed the 5' RACE reads using MiXCR and keeps one entry per CDR3 protein. The table includes hundreds of thousands of distinct CDR3 sequences, 20% to 30% detected once. The specimen sequenced was blood, either unsorted or a sorted T cell fraction (not recorded which). All receptors derive from a male donor with ankylosing spondylitis. Each CDR3 is given without its conserved first and last residue. The order of the fields is CDR3 protein, V gene, J gene.

SAPGTGGRYEQY,TRBV20-1,TRBJ2-7
ASSPSAPEETQY,TRBV5-1,TRBJ2-5
ASSQRQVNQPQH,TRBV18,TRBJ1-5
SANSRAGGTYNEQF,TRBV20-1,TRBJ2-1
SARPVAVDTQY,TRBV20-1,TRBJ2-3
ASSFGVLADNEQF,TRBV11-3,TRBJ2-1
ASSQWGQEATDTQY,TRBV16,TRBJ2-3
ASRADRYQPQH,TRBV27,TRBJ1-5
ASRSLGTDTQY,TRBV3-1,TRBJ2-3
ASTSWRTGNTGELF,TRBV19,TRBJ2-2